This entry is about one TCR beta chain. This specimen belongs to a study of preoperative IRX-2 immunotherapy in early breast cancer. Sequencing used immunoSEQ multiplex PCR; TCRdb keeps in-frame clones, though not all of them. The sample contains tens of thousands of clones, approximately 85% of which appear only once. The treatment was: preoperative locoregional IRX-2 cytokine immunotherapy. Patients received preoperative, locoregional IRX-2 cytokine immunotherapy in a phase Ib study. The ends lost 2 bases at V and 5 bases at J; junction bases unmatched: 0. CDR3 size: 14 residues. Germline values: CDR1 SGHNT, CDR2 YENEEA.

The sample in question was lymph node tissue, obtained after IRX-2 immunotherapy. The TCR comes from a human donor with breast cancer. V usage is TRBV11-3 and J usage is TRBJ2-2, with TRBD2 matching 9 bases. CDR3: CASSLSGRTGELFF. CDR3 nucleotides: TGTGCCAGCAGCTTAAGCGGGAGGACCGGGGAGCTGTTTTTT.